The 24 T cell receptor beta chains below all came from one sample that was sequenced in a study of blood T cell repertoires in COVID-19. TCRdb's copy holds only in-frame clones and misses some; the assay was immunoSEQ multiplex PCR. Among over 150,000 clones, more than 85% were seen once, and the ten largest hold 2.7%. The sample comprised peripheral blood. These receptor sequences come from a man aged 35 to 55 with active or convalescent COVID-19.

V and J are TRBV28 and TRBJ1-1; 10 positions agree with TRBD1. J gave up 5 bases and V 5 bases, and 5 bases lay outside the gene matches. The CDR3 runs to 14 residues. Germline V CDR1 and CDR2: MDHEN, SYDVKM. The CDR3 here is CASSGQGGNTEAFF. CDR3 sequence (DNA): TGTGCCAGCAGTGGACAGGGGGGGAATACTGAAGCTTTCTTT.

This clone was detected once. This chain joins TRBV29-1 and TRBJ2-1; 8 bases agree with TRBD1. There are 14 residues in the CDR3. After removal of 8 bases from V and 2 bases from J, the junction contained 8 bases not matched to a gene. Germline V CDR1 and CDR2: SQVTM, ANQGSEA. The CDR3 DNA reads TGCAGCCTTCAGGGGGCCACAGCCTACAATGAGCAGTTCTTC. Protein sequence: CSLQGATAYNEQFF.

J is TRBJ2-2 and V is TRBV11-2; perhaps TRBD1 as D (5 bases). With 1 base removed from V and 6 bases from J, the gap between germline ends came to 15 bases. This CDR3 has 16 amino acids. Germline V lookup: CDR1 SGHAT, CDR2 FQNNGV. The CDR3: CASSLVTRRVPGELFF. The CDR3 bases are TGTGCCAGCAGCTTAGTCACTCGCAGGGTCCCCGGGGAGCTGTTTTTT. Full variable domain (missing parts from reference TRBV11-2 and TRBJ2-2): EAGVAQSPRYKIIEKRQSVAFWCNPISGHATLYWYQQILGQGPKLLIQFQNNGVVDDSQLPKDRFSAERLKGVDSTLKIQPAKLEDSAVYLCASSLVTRRVPGELFFGEGSRLTVL.

V gene TRBV29-1 combines with J gene TRBJ2-1, with D uncertain. CDR1 is SQVTM, CDR2 ANQGSEA, per germline. The length of the CDR3 is 14 residues. Trimming pared 4 bases from V and 6 bases from J, leaving 16 bases between. CDR3 in DNA: TGCAGCGTTGTACCTCGCGATCTAGGCAATGAGCAGTTCTTC. Protein product: CSVVPRDLGNEQFF.

The V and J genes are TRBV2 and TRBJ2-7; possibly TRBD2 for D (5 bases). Trimming pared 8 bases from V and 6 bases from J, leaving 11 bases between. The CDR3 has 11 amino acids. Germline V gives CDR1 SNHLY, CDR2 FYNNEI. This CDR3 reads CASRAGIEQYF. For the CDR3, the DNA is TGTGCCAGCCGGGCGGGCATCGAGCAGTACTTC.

The chain has TRBV4-3 and TRBJ1-2, with D possibly TRBD1 on 6 matching bases. V lost 1 base and J 7 bases, leaving 19 bases between the germline ends. Germline CDR1 LGHNA, CDR2 YSLEER. The CDR3 covers 16 residues. CDR3 nucleotide sequence: TGCGCCAGCAGCCAAGGAGTGGGGGGGCGAGAGTTTGGCTACACCTTC. This gives the protein CASSQGVGGREFGYTF.

This chain links TRBV18 with TRBJ1-2; the match to TRBD1 covers 7 bases. Germline assignment: CDR1 KGHSH and CDR2 LQKENI. Unmatched junction bases numbered 8, after V lost 1 base and J lost 3 bases. The CDR3 contains 16 residues. The CDR3, as DNA: TGTGCCAGCTCACCACGGAATAGGGGGCCGGACTATGGCTACACCTTC. This codes for CASSPRNRGPDYGYTF. Drawing the rest from reference TRBV18 and TRBJ1-2, the complete variable domain is NAGVMQNPRHLVRRRGQEARLRCSPMKGHSHVYWYRQLPEEGLKFMVYLQKENIIDESGMPKERFSAEFPKEGPSILRIQQVVRGDSAAYFCASSPRNRGPDYGYTFGSGTRLTVV.

The chain links TRBV27 to TRBJ2-3, with 9 bases aligning to TRBD2. This CDR3 has 16 residues. The V and J ends lost 5 bases and 1 base, in that order; junction bases with no gene match: 7. Germline CDR1 MNHEY, CDR2 SMNVEV (reference sequence). The CDR3 DNA follows: TGTGCCAGCAGTCCCCAGCGGGGGGCCCGCACAGATACGCAGTATTTT. Translation gives CASSPQRGARTDTQYF.

The V and J genes are TRBV29-1 and TRBJ1-1, with 11 nucleotides matching TRBD1. The V and J ends lost 3 bases and 4 bases, in that order; junction bases with no gene match: 4. CDR3 length: 14 amino acids. Germline V gene lookup returns CDR1 SQVTM and CDR2 ANQGSEA. CDR3 sequence: CSVDEGTGGTEAFF. The CDR3 nucleotides read TGCAGCGTTGACGAAGGGACAGGGGGCACTGAAGCTTTCTTT.

The chain carries TRBV4-1 and TRBJ1-2; 8 bases match TRBD1. The CDR3 runs 17 residues. Germline CDR1 MGHRA, CDR2 YSYEKL. V dropped 4 bases and J dropped 1; count of bases not matched to a gene: 11. CDR3 loop: CASSLTGTGLFNYGYTF. DNA of the CDR3: TGCGCCAGCAGCCTAACCGGGACAGGACTTTTTAACTATGGCTACACCTTC.

V gene TRBV6-5 combines with J gene TRBJ1-1, with TRBD1 identical over 7 bases. J gave up 5 bases and V 6 bases, and 6 bases lay outside the gene matches. Germline lookup yields CDR1 MNHEY and CDR2 SVGAGI. This CDR3 comprises 13 residues. The CDR3 is CASRAGTDTEAFF. The CDR3 nucleotides are TGTGCCAGCAGAGCCGGGACAGATACTGAAGCTTTCTTT.

The chain links TRBV10-3 to TRBJ2-2, with 9 bases aligning to TRBD2. The germline CDR1 and CDR2 sequences are ENHRY and SYGVKD. The trim removed 2 bases at V and 5 bases at J, leaving 3 bases unmatched. CDR3 length equals 15 residues. The DNA of the CDR3 is TGTGCCATCAGTGAGCCCCTAGCGGGGACCGGGGAGCTGTTTTTT. Amino acids: CAISEPLAGTGELFF.

The chain couples TRBV11-1 to TRBJ2-7; 9 positions match TRBD1. The CDR3 has 16 amino acids. With V trimmed by 2 bases and J by 6 bases, 11 bases remained unmatched. Looked up from germline, CDR1 is SGHAT and CDR2 is FQDESV (reference sequence). CDR3 loop: CASSLTWGQGTAEQYF. The CDR3 DNA sequence: TGTGCCAGCAGCTTAACATGGGGACAGGGTACTGCCGAGCAGTACTTC.

V usage is TRBV5-8 and J usage is TRBJ1-1; D remains unclear. The V and J ends lost 5 bases and 2 bases respectively, with 4 bases between them. Germline V gene data show CDR1 as SGHTS and CDR2 as YDEGEE. CDR3 length equals 11 residues. The CDR3 spells CASRRNTEAFF. The CDR3 DNA is TGTGCCAGCAGGAGAAACACTGAAGCTTTCTTT.

The chain is built from TRBV28 and TRBJ1-2, with 10 bases that match TRBD1. Germline V gene lookup returns CDR1 MDHEN and CDR2 SYDVKM. The V segment lost 4 bases and the J segment 0 bases; nucleotides outside the gene matches: 5. This CDR3 contains 16 residues. The CDR3 region has the DNA TGTGCCAGCAGTTCGGAGGACAGGGGGGCTAACTATGGCTACACCTTC. Amino acids: CASSSEDRGANYGYTF.

The rearrangement joins TRBV6-1 to TRBJ1-3; D gene uncertain. The CDR3 covers 14 residues. V shed 0 bases and J shed 3 bases, with 6 bases lying between them. In germline, CDR1 is MNHNS, CDR2 SASEGT. CDR3 nucleotides: TGTGCCAGCAGTGAAGCCGCAGGTGGAAACACCATATATTTT. This sequence encodes CASSEAAGGNTIYF.

This rearrangement joins TRBV5-4 to TRBJ2-3, with 8 nucleotides matching TRBD2. The germline V gene has CDR1 SGHNT and CDR2 YYREEE (reference sequence). There are 16 residues in the CDR3. The junction had 9 bases not matched to a gene; V was cut back by 0 bases and J by 6 bases. CDR3 protein: CASSLESGGPFDTQYF. The CDR3 bases are TGTGCCAGCAGCTTGGAGTCGGGGGGGCCTTTCGATACGCAGTATTTT.

The chain joins TRBV25-1 to TRBJ2-1, with D tentatively TRBD1 (6 bases). Germline CDR1 is MGHDK and CDR2 is SYGVNS. The CDR3 runs 15 residues. V lost 4 bases and J lost 8, with 18 bases in between. As DNA, the CDR3 is TGTGCCAGCAGTGCCACTACAGGGATGCGACATGAGCAGTTCTTC. It encodes CASSATTGMRHEQFF.

The rearrangement links TRBV19 to TRBJ1-1, with TRBD1 matching 10 bases. The CDR3 runs 15 residues. Germline CDR1 reads LNHDA; CDR2 reads SQIVND (reference sequence). Trimming removed 7 bases from V and 4 bases from J; junction bases left unmatched: 9. The CDR3 nucleotides read TGTGCCAGTATCCCCAGACAGGGGGCCTTCACTGAAGCTTTCTTT. Amino acid sequence: CASIPRQGAFTEAFF.

This chain links TRBV2 with TRBJ1-6; 7 positions agree with TRBD1. The CDR3 is made up of 15 amino acids. V lost 6 bases, J lost 7 bases, and 9 bases stayed unmatched. The V gene's germline CDR1 is SNHLY and CDR2 FYNNEI. For the CDR3, the DNA is TGTGCCAGCAGGCAAACAGGGGTAATGAATTCACCCCTCCACTTT. Translated: CASRQTGVMNSPLHF.

The V and J genes are TRBV30 and TRBJ1-2, with TRBD1 matching 8 bases. V was clipped by 5 bases and J by 6 bases; unmatched bases: 5. CDR3 length: 12 amino acids. CDR1 GTSNPN and CDR2 SVGIG come from the germline V gene (reference sequence). The CDR3: CAWGRGRNGYTF. The DNA of the CDR3 is TGTGCCTGGGGCAGGGGGCGAAATGGCTACACCTTC. Filled out from reference TRBV30 and TRBJ1-2, the complete variable domain reads SQTIHQWPATLVQPVGSPLSLECTVEGTSNPNLYWYRQAAGRGLQLLFYSVGIGQISSEVPQNLSASRPQDRQFILSSKKLLLSDSGFYLCAWGRGRNGYTFGSGTRLTVV.

A remark on this clone: This specimen includes other DNA sequences encoding the same CDR3. The V and J genes are TRBV7-8 and TRBJ2-5; 8 bases match TRBD1. The V segment lost 1 base and the J segment 5 bases; nucleotides outside the gene matches: 0. CDR3 size: 13 residues. CDR1 SGHVS and CDR2 FQNEAQ come from the germline V gene. Here the CDR3 reads CASSLGQGETQYF. In DNA, the CDR3 is TGTGCCAGCAGCTTAGGACAGGGGGAGACCCAGTACTTC.

V gene TRBV18 combines with J gene TRBJ1-5, with a weak D call TRBD1 (6 bases). The V and J ends lost 6 bases and 5 bases respectively, with 14 bases between them. Germline V CDR1 and CDR2: KGHSH, LQKENI. This CDR3 has 14 amino acids. CDR3 sequence: CASSGLHRDQPQHF. The CDR3 nucleotides are TGTGCCAGCTCCGGGCTCCACAGGGATCAGCCCCAGCATTTT.

The CDR3 nucleotides read TGTGCCAGCAGCCTGGGACTAGCGGACGACAATGAGCAGTTCTTC. It codes for CASSLGLADDNEQFF. The chain uses TRBV3-1 (or the pseudogene TRBV3-2) and TRBJ2-1; 11 nucleotides align to TRBD2. The CDR3 totals 15 residues. V trimming: 4 bases; J trimming: 5 bases; junction bases outside the gene matches: 4. In germline, CDR1 is LGHDT, CDR2 YNNKEL (reference sequence).